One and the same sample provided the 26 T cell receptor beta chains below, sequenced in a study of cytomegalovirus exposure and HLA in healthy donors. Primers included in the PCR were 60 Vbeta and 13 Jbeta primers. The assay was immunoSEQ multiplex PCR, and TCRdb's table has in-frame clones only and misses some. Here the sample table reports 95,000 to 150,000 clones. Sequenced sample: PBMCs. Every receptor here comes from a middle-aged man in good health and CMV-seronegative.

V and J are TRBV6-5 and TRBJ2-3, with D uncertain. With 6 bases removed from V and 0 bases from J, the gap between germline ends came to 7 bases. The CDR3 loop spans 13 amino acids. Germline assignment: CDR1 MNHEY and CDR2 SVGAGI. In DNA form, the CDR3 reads TGTGCCAGCAGGGGCAGTAGCACAGATACGCAGTATTTT. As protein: CASRGSSTDTQYF.

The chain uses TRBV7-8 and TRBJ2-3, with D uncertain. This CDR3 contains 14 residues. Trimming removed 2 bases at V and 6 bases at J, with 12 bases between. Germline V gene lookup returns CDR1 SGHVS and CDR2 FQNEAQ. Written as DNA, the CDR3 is TGTGCCAGCAGCTTATTCCCCGCGGCGGATACGCAGTATTTT. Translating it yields CASSLFPAADTQYF.

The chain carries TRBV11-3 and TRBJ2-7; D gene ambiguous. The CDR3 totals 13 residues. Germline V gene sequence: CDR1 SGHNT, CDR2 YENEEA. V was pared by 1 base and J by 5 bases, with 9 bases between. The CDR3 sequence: CASSLAAYDEQYF. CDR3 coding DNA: TGTGCCAGCAGCTTAGCCGCCTATGACGAGCAGTACTTC.

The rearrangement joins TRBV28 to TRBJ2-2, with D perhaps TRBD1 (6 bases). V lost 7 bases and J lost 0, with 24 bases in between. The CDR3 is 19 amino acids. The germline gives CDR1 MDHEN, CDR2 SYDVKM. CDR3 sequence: CASTELGRDTLTNTGELFF. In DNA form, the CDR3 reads TGTGCCAGCACCGAGCTGGGCCGGGACACCCTAACGAACACCGGGGAGCTGTTTTTT.

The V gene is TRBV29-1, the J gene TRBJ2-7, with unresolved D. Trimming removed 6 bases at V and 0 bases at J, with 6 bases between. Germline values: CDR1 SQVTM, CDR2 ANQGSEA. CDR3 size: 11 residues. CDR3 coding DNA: TGCAGCGTCGTAAACTCCTACGAGCAGTACTTC. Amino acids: CSVVNSYEQYF.

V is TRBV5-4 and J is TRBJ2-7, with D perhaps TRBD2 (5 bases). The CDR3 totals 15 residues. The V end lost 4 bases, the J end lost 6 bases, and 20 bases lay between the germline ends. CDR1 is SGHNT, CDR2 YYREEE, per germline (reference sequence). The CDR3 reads CASSPAPIRGSEQYF. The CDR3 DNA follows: TGTGCCAGCAGCCCCGCTCCAATAAGAGGGAGCGAGCAGTACTTC. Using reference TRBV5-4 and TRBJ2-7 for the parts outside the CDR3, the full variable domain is ETGVTQSPTHLIKTRGQQVTLRCSSQSGHNTVSWYQQALGQGPQFIFQYYREEENGRGNFPPRFSGLQFPNYSSELNVNALELDDSALYLCASSPAPIRGSEQYFGPGTRLTVT.

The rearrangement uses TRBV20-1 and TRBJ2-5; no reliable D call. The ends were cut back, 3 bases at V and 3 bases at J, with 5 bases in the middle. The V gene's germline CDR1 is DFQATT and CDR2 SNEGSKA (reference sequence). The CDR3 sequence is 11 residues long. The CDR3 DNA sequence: TGCAGTGCTAGCCAGGAAGAGACCCAGTACTTC. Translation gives CSASQEETQYF.

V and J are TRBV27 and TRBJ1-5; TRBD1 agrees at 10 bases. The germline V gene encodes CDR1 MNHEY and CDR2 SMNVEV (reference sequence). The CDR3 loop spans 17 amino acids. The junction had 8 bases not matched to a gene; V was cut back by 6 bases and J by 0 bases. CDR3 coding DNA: TGTGCCAGCAGAAAAAGACAGGGGGCCGATAGCAATCAGCCCCAGCATTTT. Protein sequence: CASRKRQGADSNQPQHF.

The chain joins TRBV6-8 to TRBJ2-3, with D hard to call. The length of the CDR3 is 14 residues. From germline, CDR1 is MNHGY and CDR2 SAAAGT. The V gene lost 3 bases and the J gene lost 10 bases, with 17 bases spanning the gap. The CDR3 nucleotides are TGTGCCAGCAGTTATCCCCCCCAGATCTTGCCGCAGTATTTT. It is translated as CASSYPPQILPQYF.

This CDR3 is CASSGGLPRVSEQFF. DNA for the CDR3: TGTGCCAGCAGCGGGGGACTTCCGCGGGTCAGTGAGCAGTTCTTC. This sequence joins TRBV9 and TRBJ2-1, with a weak D call TRBD2 (6 bases). CDR3 length equals 15 residues. CDR1 is SGDLS and CDR2 is YYNGEE in the germline V gene. The germline V and J ends were trimmed by 3 bases and 9 bases, with 19 bases remaining between them. Using reference TRBV9 and TRBJ2-1 for the parts outside the CDR3, the full variable domain is DSGVTQTPKHLITATGQRVTLRCSPRSGDLSVYWYQQSLDQGLQFLIQYYNGEERAKGNILERFSAQQFPDLHSELNLSSLELGDSALYFCASSGGLPRVSEQFFGPGTRLTVL.

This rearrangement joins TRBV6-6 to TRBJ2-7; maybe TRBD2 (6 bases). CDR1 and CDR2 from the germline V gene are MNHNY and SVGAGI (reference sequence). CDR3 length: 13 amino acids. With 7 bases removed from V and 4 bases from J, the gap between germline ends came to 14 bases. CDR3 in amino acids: CASTGGIGYEQYF. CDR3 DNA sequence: TGTGCCAGCACGGGCGGGATTGGGTACGAGCAGTACTTC.

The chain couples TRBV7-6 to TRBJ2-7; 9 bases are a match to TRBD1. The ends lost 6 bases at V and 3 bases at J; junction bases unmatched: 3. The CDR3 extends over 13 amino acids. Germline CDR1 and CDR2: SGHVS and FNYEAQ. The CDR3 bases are TGTGCCAGCAGTCCGGGACAGGGCTACGAGCAGTACTTC. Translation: CASSPGQGYEQYF.

This CDR3 is CASSSYRGPSTGELFF. CDR3 nucleotides: TGTGCCAGCAGCAGCTACAGGGGGCCGAGCACCGGGGAGCTGTTTTTT. This chain links TRBV14 with TRBJ2-2; 9 bases fit TRBD1. V shed 5 bases and J 4 bases; nucleotides not matched to a gene: 8. Germline loops: CDR1 SGHDN, CDR2 FVKESK. This CDR3 contains 16 residues.

The CDR3 is CASSQGEAGGYGNEQFF. CDR3 bases: TGCGCCAGCAGCCAAGGAGAGGCGGGAGGGTATGGGAATGAGCAGTTCTTC. The J gene is TRBJ2-1, the V gene TRBV4-1; 9 nucleotides align to TRBD2. This CDR3 has 17 amino acids. Germline V gives CDR1 MGHRA, CDR2 YSYEKL. J lost 7 bases, V lost 1 base, and 11 bases had no gene match.

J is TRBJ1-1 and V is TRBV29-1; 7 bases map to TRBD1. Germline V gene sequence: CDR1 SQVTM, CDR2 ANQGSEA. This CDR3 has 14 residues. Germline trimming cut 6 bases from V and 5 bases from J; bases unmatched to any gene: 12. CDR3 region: CSVKGALPGTEAFF. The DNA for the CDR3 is TGCAGCGTGAAGGGGGCGCTCCCTGGGACTGAAGCTTTCTTT.

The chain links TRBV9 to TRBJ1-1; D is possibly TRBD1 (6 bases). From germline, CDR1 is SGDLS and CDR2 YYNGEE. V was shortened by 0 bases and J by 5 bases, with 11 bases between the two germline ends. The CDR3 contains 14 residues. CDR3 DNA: TGTGCCAGCAGCGTAGGACAGGACCGAACTGAAGCTTTCTTT. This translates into CASSVGQDRTEAFF. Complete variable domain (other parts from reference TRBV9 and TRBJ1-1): DSGVTQTPKHLITATGQRVTLRCSPRSGDLSVYWYQQSLDQGLQFLIQYYNGEERAKGNILERFSAQQFPDLHSELNLSSLELGDSALYFCASSVGQDRTEAFFGQGTRLTVV.

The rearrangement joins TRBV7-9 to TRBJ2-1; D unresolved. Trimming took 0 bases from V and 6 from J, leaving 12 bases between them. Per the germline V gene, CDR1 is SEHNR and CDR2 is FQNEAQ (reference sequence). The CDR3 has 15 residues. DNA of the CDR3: TGTGCCAGCAGCTTAGCCTTTCCCAGGATCAATGAGCAGTTCTTC. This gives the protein CASSLAFPRINEQFF.

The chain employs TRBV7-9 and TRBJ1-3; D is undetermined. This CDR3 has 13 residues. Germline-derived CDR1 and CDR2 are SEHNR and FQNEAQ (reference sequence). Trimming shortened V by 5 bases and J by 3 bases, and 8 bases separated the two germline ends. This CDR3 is CASSPNLGNTIYF. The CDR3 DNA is TGTGCCAGCAGCCCTAATCTTGGAAACACCATATATTTT. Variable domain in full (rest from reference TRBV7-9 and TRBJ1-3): DTGVSQNPRHKITKRGQNVTFRCDPISEHNRLYWYRQTLGQGPEFLTYFQNEAQLEKSRLLSDRFSAERPKGSFSTLEIQRTEQGDSAMYLCASSPNLGNTIYFGEGSWLTVV.

CDR3 protein: CASSGGYKTNEKLFF. As DNA, the CDR3 is TGTGCCAGCAGTGGAGGGTACAAGACTAATGAAAAACTGTTTTTT. V gene TRBV2 combines with J gene TRBJ1-4; D is unclear. Trimming shortened V by 4 bases and J by 2 bases, and 11 bases separated the two germline ends. Germline-derived CDR1 and CDR2 are SNHLY and FYNNEI. CDR3 length equals 15 residues.

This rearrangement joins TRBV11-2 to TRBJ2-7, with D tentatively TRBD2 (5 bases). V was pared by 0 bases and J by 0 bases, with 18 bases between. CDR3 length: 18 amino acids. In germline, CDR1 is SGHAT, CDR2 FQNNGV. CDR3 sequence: CASSLEISASSNSYEQYF. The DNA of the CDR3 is TGTGCCAGCAGCTTAGAAATTAGCGCGAGCTCAAACTCCTACGAGCAGTACTTC.

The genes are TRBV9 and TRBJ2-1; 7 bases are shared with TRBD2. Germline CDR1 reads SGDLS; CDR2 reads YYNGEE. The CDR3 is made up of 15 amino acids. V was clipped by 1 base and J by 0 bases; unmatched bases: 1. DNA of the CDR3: TGTGCCAGCAGCGTAAGCGGGGACTCCTACAATGAGCAGTTCTTC. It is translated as CASSVSGDSYNEQFF.

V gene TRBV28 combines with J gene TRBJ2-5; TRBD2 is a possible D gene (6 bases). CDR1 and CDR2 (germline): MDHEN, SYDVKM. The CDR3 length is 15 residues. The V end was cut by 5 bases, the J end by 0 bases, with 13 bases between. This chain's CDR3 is CASSRGAGYQETQYF. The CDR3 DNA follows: TGTGCCAGCAGTCGCGGGGCCGGGTACCAAGAGACCCAGTACTTC.

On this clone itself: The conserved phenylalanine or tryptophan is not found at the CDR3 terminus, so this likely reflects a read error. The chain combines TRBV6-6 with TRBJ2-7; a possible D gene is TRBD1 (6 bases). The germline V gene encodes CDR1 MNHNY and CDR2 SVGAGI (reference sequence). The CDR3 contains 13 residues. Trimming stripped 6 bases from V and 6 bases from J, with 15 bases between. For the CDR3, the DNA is TGTGCCAGCAGGGACTCACAGGGTGGCGAGCAGTACCTC. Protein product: CASRDSQGGEQYL.

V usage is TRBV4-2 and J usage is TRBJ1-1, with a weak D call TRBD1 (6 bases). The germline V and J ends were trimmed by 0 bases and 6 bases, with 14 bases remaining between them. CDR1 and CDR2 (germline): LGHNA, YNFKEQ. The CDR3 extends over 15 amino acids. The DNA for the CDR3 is TGTGCCAGCAGCCAAGATTTCAGGGGTCACGCTGAAGCTTTCTTT. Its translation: CASSQDFRGHAEAFF.

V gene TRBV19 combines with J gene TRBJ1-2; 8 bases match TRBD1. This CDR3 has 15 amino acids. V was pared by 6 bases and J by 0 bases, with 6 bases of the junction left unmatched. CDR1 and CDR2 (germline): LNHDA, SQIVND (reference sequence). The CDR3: CASRGQGQANYGYTF. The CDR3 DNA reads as TGTGCCAGTAGAGGACAGGGACAAGCTAACTATGGCTACACCTTC. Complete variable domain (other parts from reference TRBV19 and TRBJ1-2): DGGITQSPKYLFRKEGQNVTLSCEQNLNHDAMYWYRQDPGQGLRLIYYSQIVNDFQKGDIAEGYSVSREKKESFPLTVTSAQKNPTAFYLCASRGQGQANYGYTFGSGTRLTVV.

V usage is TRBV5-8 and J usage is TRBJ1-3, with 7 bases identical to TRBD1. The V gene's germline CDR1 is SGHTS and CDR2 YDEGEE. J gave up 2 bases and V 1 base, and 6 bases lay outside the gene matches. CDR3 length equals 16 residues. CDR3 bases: TGTGCCAGCAGCTTGTTGGGCAGGGGGGCTGGAAACACCATATATTTT. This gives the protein CASSLLGRGAGNTIYF.